One T cell receptor beta chain is described in this entry. The antigen is unknown. Repertoires were generated with immunoSEQ multiplex PCR, while TCRdb's copy carries only in-frame clones and drops some. The profile shows 150,000 to 180,000 clones, around nine tenths of them singletons. The data are from a study of T cell responses to AZD1222 COVID-19 vaccine. Study in general: Researchers grouped second doses given at about 4 or about 12 weeks into one pool. Study observations and caveats: Clonal diversity was possibly underestimated; the donors were predominantly white British and more often female. Repertoire samples came only from after the peak T cell response.

The CDR3 has 16 amino acids. Losses at the gene ends were 0 bases for V and 8 bases for J; bases not matched to a gene: 6. The germline gives CDR1 LGHDT, CDR2 YNNKEL (reference sequence). The clonotype originates from an adult in good health. The V and J genes are TRBV3-1 (or the pseudogene TRBV3-2) and TRBJ2-1; 11 nucleotides match TRBD2. This material consisted of peripheral blood, taken on day 0 of AZD1222 vaccination. The DNA for the CDR3 is TGTGCCAGCAGCCAAGAACTAGCGGGGGATATCGATGAGCAGTTCTTC. It codes for CASSQELAGDIDEQFF.